One and the same sample provided the 20 T cell receptor beta chains below, sequenced in a study of blood T cells in healthy people across ages. Alongside a J-beta primer mix, a sample-barcoded 5' primer served in a second PCR lasting about 6 to 11 cycles. Each CDR3 protein gets one entry after TCRdb re-called the 5' RACE reads with MiXCR. The sample has approximately 1.5 million distinct CDR3 sequences; 30% to 35% are singletons. The sequencing input was blood. Receptors originate from a woman aged 25-40 years in good health.

This clonotype was counted a single time. The chain links TRBV7-2 to TRBJ1-5; perhaps TRBD1 as D (5 bases). V was pared by 5 bases and J by 3 bases, with 14 bases between. This CDR3 spans 15 amino acids. CDR1 is SGHTA, CDR2 FQGNSA, per germline. CDR3 sequence (DNA): TGTGCCAGCAGCCTAGTGGCAGGGTACAATCAGCCCCAGCATTTT. It encodes CASSLVAGYNQPQHF.

This clonotype was counted between two and nine times. The chain links TRBV4-1 to TRBJ1-2; D not resolved. This CDR3 is built from 15 residues. The ends were cut back, 3 bases at V and 3 bases at J, with 14 bases in the middle. Germline assignment: CDR1 MGHRA and CDR2 YSYEKL. The DNA of the CDR3 is TGCGCCAGCAGCCATGATCCGGGTGGATACTATGGCTACACCTTC. Protein: CASSHDPGGYYGYTF.

In this sample, this clonotype turned up many times. The chain employs TRBV29-1 and TRBJ2-1; 7 nucleotides align to TRBD2. The CDR3 is 16 amino acids. Germline values: CDR1 SQVTM, CDR2 ANQGSEA. J was trimmed by 6 bases and V by 7 bases; bases with no gene match: 18. The CDR3 nucleotides are TGCAGCGCTGACACTCTCAGCGGGACTCTGGGCAATGAGCAGTTCTTC. This sequence encodes CSADTLSGTLGNEQFF.

This clonotype has only a few counts. The chain combines TRBV6-2 or TRBV6-3 with TRBJ2-3, with 8 bases identical to TRBD2. V lost 1 base and J lost 4; bases outside the gene matches: 4. The CDR3 spans 15 residues. The V gene's germline CDR1 is MNHEY and CDR2 SVGEGT. The CDR3 protein is CASSYWAGGPDTQYF. Here the CDR3 DNA reads TGTGCCAGCAGTTACTGGGCGGGAGGCCCAGATACGCAGTATTTT.

The rearrangement uses TRBV7-2 and TRBJ1-2, with 9 bases identical to TRBD1. CDR3 size: 15 residues. Trimming cost V 6 bases and J 3 bases; bases outside gene matches: 8. Germline V lookup: CDR1 SGHTA, CDR2 FQGNSA. The CDR3 DNA reads TGTGCCAGCAGACCCGACAGGGGGATGTACTATGGCTACACCTTC. Translating gives CASRPDRGMYYGYTF.

This clonotype appeared a few times. V usage is TRBV11-3 and J usage is TRBJ2-2, with 10 nucleotides matching TRBD2. The V and J ends lost 0 bases and 3 bases, in that order; junction bases with no gene match: 10. The CDR3 covers 19 residues. Germline CDR1 and CDR2: SGHNT and YENEEA. DNA of the CDR3: TGTGCCAGCAGCTTAGATACTCCGGGACTAGCGAGGGACACCGGGGAGCTGTTTTTT. It specifies CASSLDTPGLARDTGELFF.

A few counts support this clonotype. The CDR3 region is CASSEVSTEAFF. CDR3 bases: TGTGCCAGCAGTGAAGTGAGCACTGAAGCTTTCTTT. The chain has TRBV2 and TRBJ1-1; D is undetermined. The CDR3 spans 12 residues. Germline V gene data show CDR1 as SNHLY and CDR2 as FYNNEI. The germline V and J ends were trimmed by 1 base and 4 bases, with 4 bases remaining between them.

A single count supports this clonotype. The V and J genes are TRBV2 and TRBJ1-2; the match to TRBD1 covers 9 bases. J was trimmed by 5 bases and V by 7 bases; bases with no gene match: 8. Germline V gene sequence: CDR1 SNHLY, CDR2 FYNNEI. The CDR3 length is 14 residues. The CDR3 loop reads CASTGTGSVYGYTF. CDR3 nucleotides: TGTGCCAGCACCGGGACAGGGTCAGTATATGGCTACACCTTC.

CDR3 loop: CASSQGTSGDDEQYF. DNA for the CDR3: TGCGCCAGCAGCCAAGGGACTAGCGGGGATGACGAGCAGTACTTC. The J gene is TRBJ2-5, the V gene TRBV4-1, with TRBD2 identical over 12 bases. The DNA end favors TRBJ2-7, so the J call may be wrong. The germline V gene encodes CDR1 MGHRA and CDR2 YSYEKL. The CDR3 sequence is 15 residues long.

This clonotype was recorded many times. The V and J genes are TRBV7-3 and TRBJ2-3; D is unclear. Germline assignment: CDR1 SGHTA and CDR2 FQGTGA. V was trimmed by 5 bases and J by 4 bases, leaving 13 bases between them. This CDR3 contains 14 residues. As DNA, the CDR3 is TGTGCCAGCAGCCAATCCCTGAGCGCAGATACGCAGTATTTT. Translated: CASSQSLSADTQYF. The whole variable domain, remainder taken from reference TRBV7-3 and TRBJ2-3, is GAGVSQTPSNKVTEKGKYVELRCDPISGHTALYWYRQSLGQGPEFLIYFQGTGAADDSGLPNDRFFAVRPEGSVSTLKIQRTERGDSAVYLCASSQSLSADTQYFGPGTRLTVL.

The CDR3 loop is CASSLAGSVDTQYF. For the CDR3, the DNA is TGTGCCAGCAGTTTAGCGGGATCGGTAGATACGCAGTATTTT. This chain joins TRBV2 and TRBJ2-3; 8 nucleotides match TRBD2. V shed 5 bases and J 5 bases; nucleotides not matched to a gene: 6. Germline CDR1 is SNHLY and CDR2 is FYNNEI. There are 14 residues in the CDR3.

CDR3 bases: TGTGCCAGCAGCCATGATCGGGCTGGCTACAATGAGCAGTTCTTC. Protein sequence: CASSHDRAGYNEQFF. V and J are TRBV4-2 and TRBJ2-1; no definite D call. Germline V gives CDR1 LGHNA, CDR2 YNFKEQ. CDR3 length equals 15 residues. Trimming shortened V by 3 bases and J by 3 bases, and 12 bases separated the two germline ends.

The chain is built from TRBV7-8 and TRBJ2-1; TRBD2 agrees at 7 bases. Losses at the gene ends were 1 base for V and 2 bases for J; bases not matched to a gene: 2. The CDR3 sequence is 15 residues long. Germline CDR1 SGHVS, CDR2 FQNEAQ. The CDR3 here is CASSLDAGAYNEQFF. The CDR3 DNA is TGTGCCAGCAGCTTAGATGCGGGGGCCTACAATGAGCAGTTCTTC.

This chain links TRBV5-1 with TRBJ2-7; 10 nucleotides line up with TRBD1. The CDR3 contains 14 residues. CDR1 and CDR2 from the germline V gene are SGHRS and YFSETQ. Trimming removed 4 bases from V and 5 bases from J; junction bases left unmatched: 6. CDR3 sequence reads: CASSIPGQGNEQYF. As DNA, the CDR3 is TGCGCCAGCAGCATCCCGGGACAGGGGAACGAGCAGTACTTC.

This chain connects TRBV7-7 to TRBJ2-5; a possible D gene is TRBD1 (6 bases). Germline values: CDR1 SSHAT, CDR2 FNYEAQ (reference sequence). Trimming shortened V by 3 bases and J by 2 bases, and 13 bases separated the two germline ends. The CDR3 has 15 residues. The CDR3 sequence is CASSLGAAEQETQYF. In DNA form, the CDR3 reads TGTGCCAGCAGCTTGGGGGCGGCGGAACAAGAGACCCAGTACTTC.

This clonotype was recorded many times. The CDR3 nucleotides read TGTGCCAGCAGCACTCACCGACAGACCCTGTATGGCTACACCTTC. Its protein is CASSTHRQTLYGYTF. V usage is TRBV9 and J usage is TRBJ1-2; D is perhaps TRBD1 (5 bases). Germline lookup yields CDR1 SGDLS and CDR2 YYNGEE. Trimming took 4 bases from V and 5 from J, leaving 18 bases between them. The CDR3 is 15 residues long.

Worth noting for this clonotype: A much larger clone lies one base from this, so it may be a read error. This chain joins TRBV29-1 and TRBJ2-5; TRBD2 might be the D (6 bases). The germline gives CDR1 SQVTM, CDR2 ANQGSEA. The CDR3 sequence is 12 residues long. CDR3 loop: CSVEGGQEAQYF. In DNA form, the CDR3 reads TGCAGCGTTGAGGGAGGCCAAGAGGCCCAGTACTTC.

This clonotype was counted a few times. The chain employs TRBV12-3 or TRBV12-4 and TRBJ2-7, with 7 bases fitting TRBD2. This CDR3 region has 15 residues. The ends lost 2 bases at V and 0 bases at J; junction bases unmatched: 4. The CDR3 DNA reads as TGTGCCAGCAGTTTAAGCGGGGTAAGCTCCTACGAGCAGTACTTC. This sequence encodes CASSLSGVSSYEQYF.

The chain links TRBV12-3 or TRBV12-4 to TRBJ2-1; D uncertain. The CDR3 sequence is 12 residues long. Trimming removed 6 bases from V and 10 bases from J, with 13 bases in between. Written as DNA, the CDR3 is TGTGCCAGCAGCCCACCGTCCCGGGAGCAGTTCTTC. Protein: CASSPPSREQFF.

The genes are TRBV12-3 or TRBV12-4 and TRBJ2-4, with 12 bases identical to TRBD2. The J call may be mistaken, given a closer DNA end match to TRBJ2-7. There are 15 residues in the CDR3. The CDR3 sequence: CASRLAGGRSYEQYF. The CDR3 bases are TGTGCCAGCAGGCTAGCGGGGGGGCGTTCCTACGAGCAGTACTTC.